The 14 T cell receptor beta chains in this list originate from one sample, sequenced in a study of OX40 agonist ivuxolimab in advanced cancers. Sequencing used immunoSEQ multiplex PCR; TCRdb keeps in-frame clones, though not all of them. The data hold around 29,000 clones, with about 76% observed a single time. This specimen consisted of CD4+ or CD8+ T cells sorted from blood, obtained in a trial of the OX40 agonist ivuxolimab. These receptors were collected from an adult with an advanced solid tumor such as melanoma, head and neck, liver or kidney cancer.

The genes are TRBV4-1 and TRBJ1-4; D gene uncertain. The CDR3 is 14 amino acids. Trimming took 4 bases from V and 0 from J, leaving 6 bases between them. Germline CDR1 reads MGHRA; CDR2 reads YSYEKL. CDR3 sequence (DNA): TGCGCCAGCAGCCTATTAACAACTAATGAAAAACTGTTTTTT. It codes for CASSLLTTNEKLFF.

The chain is built from TRBV18 and TRBJ1-1, with 8 bases matching TRBD1. The CDR3 extends over 12 amino acids. The J segment lost 4 bases and the V segment lost 10 bases, leaving 5 bases of the junction unmatched. CDR1 and CDR2 from the germline V gene are KGHSH and LQKENI. CDR3 region: CATRQGITEAFF. The CDR3 nucleotides read TGTGCCACCCGACAGGGGATCACTGAAGCTTTCTTT. Based on the CDR3 plus reference TRBV18 and TRBJ1-1, the full variable domain is NAGVMQNPRHLVRRRGQEARLRCSPMKGHSHVYWYRQLPEEGLKFMVYLQKENIIDESGMPKERFSAEFPKEGPSILRIQQVVRGDSAAYFCATRQGITEAFFGQGTRLTVV.

The rearrangement links TRBV9 to TRBJ2-2, with a weak D call TRBD1 (5 bases). The CDR3 runs to 15 residues. Germline values: CDR1 SGDLS, CDR2 YYNGEE. The V end lost 0 bases, the J end lost 2 bases, and 8 bases lay between the germline ends. CDR3 region: CASSVAGPNTGELFF. The CDR3 DNA is TGTGCCAGCAGCGTAGCAGGGCCAAACACCGGGGAGCTGTTTTTT.

The rearrangement uses TRBV28 and TRBJ2-7; D perhaps matches TRBD1 (5 bases). The CDR3 loop spans 16 amino acids. Germline CDR1 MDHEN, CDR2 SYDVKM. Trimming pared 0 bases from V and 3 bases from J, leaving 15 bases between. CDR3 in amino acids: CASSLWVDRVIYEQYF. The CDR3 DNA is TGTGCCAGCAGTTTATGGGTCGACAGAGTCATCTACGAGCAGTACTTC.

The CDR3 region is CASSIWQGQGETGTEAFF. CDR3 DNA sequence: TGCGCCAGCAGCATTTGGCAGGGACAGGGGGAGACGGGAACTGAAGCTTTCTTT. The chain combines TRBV5-1 with TRBJ1-1, with 11 bases lining up with TRBD1. CDR1 SGHRS and CDR2 YFSETQ come from the germline V gene. V dropped 4 bases and J dropped 5; count of bases not matched to a gene: 16. The CDR3 contains 18 residues. The full variable domain, in which reference TRBV5-1 and TRBJ1-1 provide the parts outside the CDR3, is KAGVTQTPRYLIKTRGQQVTLSCSPISGHRSVSWYQQTPGQGLQFLFEYFSETQRNKGNFPGRFSGRQFSNSRSEMNVSTLELGDSALYLCASSIWQGQGETGTEAFFGQGTRLTVV.

This clone was recorded many times. V gene TRBV5-4 combines with J gene TRBJ1-4, with 11 positions matching TRBD1. With V trimmed by 4 bases and J by 8 bases, 7 bases remained unmatched. CDR1 SGHNT and CDR2 YYREEE come from the germline V gene (reference sequence). This CDR3 has 15 amino acids. CDR3: CASSSRTGGSEKLFF. CDR3 nucleotides: TGTGCCAGCAGCAGTCGGACAGGGGGCAGCGAAAAACTGTTTTTT.

Note on this clone: Different DNA sequences within this sample yield the same CDR3. The gene calls are TRBV11-2 and TRBJ2-7, with 12 bases identical to TRBD1. After removal of 3 bases from V and 4 bases from J, the junction contained 1 base not matched to a gene. CDR1 is SGHAT and CDR2 is FQNNGV in the germline V gene. CDR3 length equals 14 residues. Here the CDR3 DNA reads TGTGCCAGCAGCTTGGGACAGGGGGCTTACGAGCAGTACTTC. Translation: CASSLGQGAYEQYF.

V and J are TRBV28 and TRBJ2-1; D gene uncertain. The germline V and J ends were trimmed by 5 bases and 3 bases, with 5 bases remaining between them. The CDR3 runs 12 residues. The germline CDR1 and CDR2 sequences are MDHEN and SYDVKM. The CDR3 is CASSLYYNEQFF. In nucleotides, the CDR3 is TGTGCCAGCAGTCTATACTACAATGAGCAGTTCTTC.

The chain combines TRBV7-9 with TRBJ1-2; D remains unclear. The CDR3 spans 15 residues. Deletions cut 8 bases from V and 2 bases from J, with 18 bases between. Germline loops: CDR1 SEHNR, CDR2 FQNEAQ (reference sequence). This CDR3 reads CASLSGTRSNYGYTF. The DNA of the CDR3 is TGTGCCAGCCTCTCCGGTACCCGGTCCAACTATGGCTACACCTTC.

This clone is labeled as medium-sized. The rearrangement uses TRBV7-8 and TRBJ2-7, with D perhaps assigned TRBD1 or TRBD2 (5 bases each). CDR1 is SGHVS and CDR2 is FQNEAQ in the germline V gene. The CDR3 spans 15 residues. V was trimmed by 5 bases and J by 3 bases, leaving 17 bases between them. The CDR3, as DNA: TGTGCCAGCAGCCCCCGCCTGGGACGGCACTACGAGCAGTACTTC. This encodes CASSPRLGRHYEQYF.

V gene TRBV14 combines with J gene TRBJ2-3, with TRBD1 matching over 9 bases. Germline lookup yields CDR1 SGHDN and CDR2 FVKESK. V dropped 4 bases and J dropped 6; count of bases not matched to a gene: 17. This CDR3 comprises 18 residues. Here the CDR3 DNA reads TGTGCCAGCAGCCGAACCCTTGCGGGACAGGGCCTTTTGGATACGCAGTATTTT. Residues: CASSRTLAGQGLLDTQYF.

This chain joins TRBV5-1 and TRBJ2-1, with D hard to call. V was clipped by 0 bases and J by 4 bases, with 14 bases between them. The CDR3 runs to 16 residues. CDR1 is SGHRS, CDR2 YFSETQ, per germline. CDR3 sequence (DNA): TGCGCCAGCAGCTTGGAAGTGACAAGACCTTACAATGAGCAGTTCTTC. This sequence encodes CASSLEVTRPYNEQFF. Looking up the rest from reference TRBV5-1 and TRBJ2-1 gives the full variable domain: KAGVTQTPRYLIKTRGQQVTLSCSPISGHRSVSWYQQTPGQGLQFLFEYFSETQRNKGNFPGRFSGRQFSNSRSEMNVSTLELGDSALYLCASSLEVTRPYNEQFFGPGTRLTVL.

CDR3 in amino acids: CASSPGAGGTYEQYF. CDR3 DNA sequence: TGTGCCAGCAGCCCCGGAGCTGGGGGTACCTACGAGCAGTACTTC. The chain recombines TRBV7-8 with TRBJ2-7; possibly TRBD1 or TRBD2 for D (5 bases each). Trimming shortened V by 5 bases and J by 2 bases, and 16 bases separated the two germline ends. Per germline, CDR1 SGHVS and CDR2 FQNEAQ. The CDR3 runs to 15 residues.

The CDR3 coding sequence is TGTGCCAGCAGCGTAGATCTAGCGGGAGGGCCGACCGGGGAGCTGTTTTTT. Amino acid sequence: CASSVDLAGGPTGELFF. The V and J genes are TRBV9 and TRBJ2-2; the match to TRBD2 covers 12 bases. The CDR3 consists of 17 residues. Germline V CDR1 and CDR2: SGDLS, YYNGEE. With V trimmed by 0 bases and J by 5 bases, 5 bases remained unmatched.